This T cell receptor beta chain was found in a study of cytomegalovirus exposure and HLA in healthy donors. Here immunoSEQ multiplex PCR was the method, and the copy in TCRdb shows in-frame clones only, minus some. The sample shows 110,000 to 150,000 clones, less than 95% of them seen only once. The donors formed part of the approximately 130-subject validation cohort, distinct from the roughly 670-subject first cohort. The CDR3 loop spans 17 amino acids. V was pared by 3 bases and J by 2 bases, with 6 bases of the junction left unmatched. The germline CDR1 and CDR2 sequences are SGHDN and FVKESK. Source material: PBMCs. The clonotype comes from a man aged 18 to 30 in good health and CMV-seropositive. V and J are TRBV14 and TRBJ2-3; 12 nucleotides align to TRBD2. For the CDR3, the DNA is TGTGCCAGCAGCCAGACCGGACTAGCGGGAAACACAGATACGCAGTATTTT. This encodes CASSQTGLAGNTDTQYF.